This entry lists 31 T cell receptor beta chains sequenced from one sample in a study of cytomegalovirus exposure and HLA in healthy donors. It was with 60 Vbeta and 13 Jbeta primers that the PCR ran. TCRdb's table, derived via immunoSEQ multiplex PCR, lists solely in-frame clones and lacks some. Counted here are approximately 220,000 clones, roughly 87% occurring once; the ten biggest clones make up about 6%. Sequences were obtained from PBMCs. The receptors come from a man aged 35-49 years in good health and CMV-seropositive.

This chain uses TRBV29-1 with TRBJ2-1; possibly TRBD1 for D (5 bases). There are 13 residues in the CDR3. V lost 1 base, J lost 10 bases, and 14 bases lay in between. Looked up from germline, CDR1 is SQVTM and CDR2 is ANQGSEA. The CDR3 loop reads CSVEVDTREEQFF. DNA of the CDR3: TGCAGCGTTGAAGTGGACACCAGAGAAGAGCAGTTCTTC.

The chain joins TRBV19 to TRBJ2-3; D perhaps matches TRBD2 (5 bases). Germline V gene lookup returns CDR1 LNHDA and CDR2 SQIVND (reference sequence). V was pared by 3 bases and J by 4 bases, with 11 bases between. This CDR3 spans 14 amino acids. As DNA, the CDR3 is TGTGCCAGTAGTATGAGTCTAGCCGCAGATACGCAGTATTTT. Amino acid sequence: CASSMSLAADTQYF.

The chain employs TRBV5-1 and TRBJ2-3, with no clear D. Trimming removed 0 bases from V and 1 base from J, with 6 bases in between. This CDR3 spans 14 amino acids. The germline gives CDR1 SGHRS, CDR2 YFSETQ. CDR3 nucleotides: TGCGCCAGCAGCTTGGCGTTCGGCACAGATACGCAGTATTTT. Translation: CASSLAFGTDTQYF.

This chain uses TRBV7-9 with TRBJ1-2; 7 bases match TRBD1. Germline loops: CDR1 SEHNR, CDR2 FQNEAQ (reference sequence). This CDR3 is built from 16 residues. Trimming removed 5 bases from V and 0 bases from J; junction bases left unmatched: 9. CDR3: CASSILSGTANYGYTF. CDR3 nucleotides: TGTGCCAGCAGCATCCTTTCCGGGACAGCTAACTATGGCTACACCTTC.

The rearrangement uses TRBV10-3 and TRBJ2-1; no clear D. Trimming removed 1 base from V and 9 bases from J, with 10 bases in between. Germline loops: CDR1 ENHRY, CDR2 SYGVKD. This CDR3 has 13 residues. The CDR3 sequence is CAISELGAAEQFF. CDR3 coding DNA: TGTGCCATCAGTGAGTTAGGAGCTGCTGAGCAGTTCTTC.

This chain connects TRBV7-9 to TRBJ1-2; 8 positions match TRBD1. The CDR3 loop spans 15 amino acids. V dropped 5 bases and J dropped 7; count of bases not matched to a gene: 12. CDR1 and CDR2 from the germline V gene are SEHNR and FQNEAQ (reference sequence). The CDR3 spells CASSGQGGRVSGYTF. CDR3 sequence (DNA): TGTGCCAGCAGCGGACAGGGAGGGCGAGTTAGTGGCTACACCTTC.

The rearrangement links TRBV11-2 to TRBJ2-1; possibly TRBD2 for D (5 bases). The germline gives CDR1 SGHAT, CDR2 FQNNGV. The CDR3 is 18 amino acids. V lost 2 bases, J lost 6 bases, and 23 bases lay in between. The DNA of the CDR3 is TGTGCCAGCAGCTTAAGCGGTGGAGCGGACGCCGCTTCCAATGAGCAGTTCTTC. This translates into CASSLSGGADAASNEQFF.

The chain links TRBV6-5 to TRBJ2-1; 14 bases align to TRBD2. J gave up 8 bases and V 7 bases, and 7 bases lay outside the gene matches. The germline CDR1 and CDR2 sequences are MNHEY and SVGAGI. This CDR3 is built from 15 residues. In nucleotides, the CDR3 is TGTGCCAGCACTAGACTAGCGGGAGGGCCCGATGAGCAGTTCTTC. As protein: CASTRLAGGPDEQFF.

The chain has TRBV30 and TRBJ1-1, with TRBD1 identical over 10 bases. This CDR3 comprises 16 residues. From germline, CDR1 is GTSNPN and CDR2 SVGIG (reference sequence). Trimming took 2 bases from V and 2 from J; bases not matched to a gene: 8. The CDR3: CAWSRQGARVNTEAFF. The CDR3 DNA follows: TGTGCCTGGAGTAGACAGGGGGCGCGGGTTAACACTGAAGCTTTCTTT.

This clone was observed a few times. V gene TRBV6-5 combines with J gene TRBJ2-5; no firm D call. The CDR3 is 12 amino acids. Germline CDR1 is MNHEY and CDR2 is SVGAGI. V gave up 8 bases and J gave up 3 bases, with 10 bases separating them. The CDR3 is CASRDPKETQYF. CDR3 nucleotides: TGTGCCAGCCGCGATCCAAAAGAGACCCAGTACTTC.

The chain employs TRBV6-6 and TRBJ2-7, with 8 bases lining up with TRBD2. The length of the CDR3 is 16 residues. The junction had 14 bases not matched to a gene; V was cut back by 7 bases and J by 3 bases. From germline, CDR1 is MNHNY and CDR2 SVGAGI (reference sequence). The CDR3 spells CASKGVNGRELYEQYF. CDR3 coding DNA: TGTGCCAGCAAGGGGGTCAACGGGAGGGAACTCTACGAGCAGTACTTC.

This clone was seen a single time. The J gene is TRBJ1-6, the V gene TRBV30; D is ambiguous. Germline V gene data show CDR1 as GTSNPN and CDR2 as SVGIG (reference sequence). This CDR3 is 14 amino acids long. Trimming removed 4 bases from V and 7 bases from J, with 14 bases in between. For the CDR3, the DNA is TGTGCCTGGATAAAGACGGACTTAAATTCACCCCTCCACTTT. It codes for CAWIKTDLNSPLHF.

The chain employs TRBV6-5 and TRBJ2-2, with 9 bases fitting TRBD2. The CDR3 runs 14 residues. The ends lost 6 bases at V and 8 bases at J; junction bases unmatched: 7. Germline V gives CDR1 MNHEY, CDR2 SVGAGI. This chain's CDR3 is CASRPGLAGGELFF. The CDR3 nucleotides are TGTGCCAGCAGGCCGGGACTAGCCGGGGGGGAGCTGTTTTTT.

This clone showed up just once. The rearrangement uses TRBV6-4 and TRBJ2-3, with 9 bases fitting TRBD2. CDR3 length: 15 residues. The germline V gene encodes CDR1 MRHNA and CDR2 SNTAGT. V was pared by 4 bases and J by 0 bases, with 2 bases of the junction left unmatched. The CDR3 spells CASSAAGGSTDTQYF. The CDR3 bases are TGTGCCAGCAGTGCAGCGGGAGGAAGCACAGATACGCAGTATTTT.

This clone was seen only a few times. The sample has other DNA sequences that encode this CDR3 too. This sequence joins TRBV30 and TRBJ1-5, with 9 positions matching TRBD1. CDR3 length equals 13 residues. V shed 1 base and J 7 bases; nucleotides not matched to a gene: 2. CDR1 is GTSNPN, CDR2 SVGIG, per germline (reference sequence). Written as DNA, the CDR3 is TGTGCCTGGAGTGGGACAGGGGAGCAGCCCCAGCATTTT. It is translated as CAWSGTGEQPQHF.

This chain joins TRBV11-2 and TRBJ1-3; no reliable D call. This CDR3 contains 13 residues. Between the trimmed V and J ends, which lost 8 bases and 0 bases, there was a span of 8 bases. CDR1 SGHAT and CDR2 FQNNGV come from the germline V gene. In DNA, the CDR3 is TGTGCCAGCCGGGTTAACTCTGGAAACACCATATATTTT. Translated: CASRVNSGNTIYF.

The chain employs TRBV7-3 and TRBJ2-1, with TRBD2 matching 7 bases. This CDR3 comprises 14 residues. Germline trimming cut 5 bases from V and 4 bases from J; bases unmatched to any gene: 5. CDR1 SGHTA and CDR2 FQGTGA come from the germline V gene. CDR3: CASSPGLDYNEQFF. Written as DNA, the CDR3 is TGTGCCAGCAGCCCCGGACTAGATTACAATGAGCAGTTCTTC.

J is TRBJ1-4 and V is TRBV11-2, with no clear D. Germline-derived CDR1 and CDR2 are SGHAT and FQNNGV. The V gene lost 1 base and the J gene lost 4 bases, with 10 bases spanning the gap. The CDR3 is made up of 15 amino acids. In DNA, the CDR3 is TGTGCCAGCAGCTTAGCGGCGGCGGGTAATGAAAAACTGTTTTTT. Translation gives CASSLAAAGNEKLFF.

The rearrangement uses TRBV6-5 and TRBJ2-7, with 8 bases identical to TRBD1. V shed 7 bases and J 2 bases; nucleotides not matched to a gene: 10. Germline-derived CDR1 and CDR2 are MNHEY and SVGAGI. The CDR3 has 15 residues. The CDR3 is CASTNRRQGTYEQYF. The CDR3 DNA is TGTGCCAGCACCAACCGAAGACAGGGGACCTACGAGCAGTACTTC.

The chain is built from TRBV6-1 and TRBJ2-1; TRBD2 matches 12 bases. This CDR3 region has 17 residues. Germline V lookup: CDR1 MNHNS, CDR2 SASEGT. The trim removed 3 bases at V and 9 bases at J, leaving 12 bases unmatched. CDR3: CASSEAPLAGGWVEQFF. The CDR3 nucleotides are TGTGCCAGCAGTGAGGCACCCCTAGCGGGAGGGTGGGTTGAGCAGTTCTTC.

The gene calls are TRBV11-3 and TRBJ2-5; the D gene is possibly TRBD1 (5 bases). The CDR3 length is 14 residues. Trimming stripped 4 bases from V and 3 bases from J, with 12 bases between. Germline V CDR1 and CDR2: SGHNT, YENEEA. CDR3 coding DNA: TGTGCCAGCAGCTCCCTCTGGGGCGAAGAGACCCAGTACTTC. Residues: CASSSLWGEETQYF.

The chain links TRBV5-6 to TRBJ2-1; D uncertain. CDR3 length: 12 amino acids. Trimming took off 4 bases at V and 2 bases at J, with 4 bases between the two ends. Germline V CDR1 and CDR2: SGHDT, YYEEEE. The CDR3, as DNA: TGTGCCAGCAGCGTTACCTACAATGAGCAGTTCTTC. Protein sequence: CASSVTYNEQFF.

This clone has a single count. V is TRBV29-1 and J is TRBJ1-5; 7 bases agree with TRBD1. The CDR3 extends over 14 amino acids. Trimming at V came to 6 bases and at J to 2 bases, leaving 7 bases not matched to a gene. Germline loops: CDR1 SQVTM, CDR2 ANQGSEA. CDR3 bases: TGCAGCGTAATTACAGGGGAGCGCAATCAGCCCCAGCATTTT. Amino acid sequence: CSVITGERNQPQHF.

This clone was counted only a few times. J is TRBJ2-2 and V is TRBV11-2, with D possibly matching TRBD2 (5 bases). The CDR3 is made up of 15 amino acids. Trimming took off 2 bases at V and 4 bases at J, with 11 bases between the two ends. Germline CDR1 SGHAT, CDR2 FQNNGV. The CDR3 coding sequence is TGTGCCAGCAGCTTACGGCTAGCCCTCACCGGGGAGCTGTTTTTT. Protein sequence: CASSLRLALTGELFF. Together with reference TRBV11-2 and TRBJ2-2, the CDR3 gives the full variable domain: EAGVAQSPRYKIIEKRQSVAFWCNPISGHATLYWYQQILGQGPKLLIQFQNNGVVDDSQLPKDRFSAERLKGVDSTLKIQPAKLEDSAVYLCASSLRLALTGELFFGEGSRLTVL.

The gene calls are TRBV7-2 and TRBJ2-3, with 10 bases aligning to TRBD2. Germline V CDR1 and CDR2: SGHTA, FQGNSA. This CDR3 region has 18 residues. V lost 0 bases and J lost 8; bases outside the gene matches: 14. The CDR3 reads CASSLARVAGGRGSTQYF. CDR3 in DNA: TGTGCCAGCAGCTTAGCGAGGGTAGCGGGAGGCCGCGGGAGTACGCAGTATTTT.

The chain is built from TRBV2 and TRBJ2-5, with D possibly matching TRBD1 (6 bases). CDR3 size: 14 residues. The V end was cut by 7 bases, the J end by 3 bases, with 15 bases between. Germline V gene data show CDR1 as SNHLY and CDR2 as FYNNEI. Here the CDR3 reads CASTARGIKETQYF. Written as DNA, the CDR3 is TGTGCCAGCACCGCAAGGGGGATCAAAGAGACCCAGTACTTC.

J is TRBJ1-4 and V is TRBV19; maybe TRBD1 (5 bases). The CDR3 is made up of 14 amino acids. Looked up from germline, CDR1 is LNHDA and CDR2 is SQIVND (reference sequence). Trimming removed 3 bases from V and 8 bases from J, with 13 bases in between. The CDR3 sequence is CASSMAGLQEKLFF. The DNA of the CDR3 is TGTGCCAGTAGTATGGCAGGGCTTCAGGAAAAACTGTTTTTT.

V is TRBV7-3 and J is TRBJ2-3; 7 positions agree with TRBD2. The CDR3 runs 13 residues. The junction had 2 bases not matched to a gene; V was cut back by 2 bases and J by 6 bases. Germline CDR1 is SGHTA and CDR2 is FQGTGA. The CDR3 DNA reads TGTGCCAGCAGCTTACTCGGGGGGGATACGCAGTATTTT. Amino acids: CASSLLGGDTQYF. Drawing the rest from reference TRBV7-3 and TRBJ2-3, the complete variable domain is GAGVSQTPSNKVTEKGKYVELRCDPISGHTALYWYRQSLGQGPEFLIYFQGTGAADDSGLPNDRFFAVRPEGSVSTLKIQRTERGDSAVYLCASSLLGGDTQYFGPGTRLTVL.

The chain couples TRBV30 to TRBJ2-1, with 9 bases that match TRBD2. The CDR3 spans 19 residues. J gave up 2 bases and V 2 bases, and 16 bases lay outside the gene matches. Looked up from germline, CDR1 is GTSNPN and CDR2 is SVGIG (reference sequence). In nucleotides, the CDR3 is TGTGCCTGGAGTTCAGGTGTAGCGGGAGTGAGCCTACCCTACAATGAGCAGTTCTTC. Its translation: CAWSSGVAGVSLPYNEQFF.

The chain couples TRBV7-6 to TRBJ1-5; 7 bases are shared with TRBD1. Per the germline V gene, CDR1 is SGHVS and CDR2 is FNYEAQ. V shed 1 base and J 0 bases; nucleotides not matched to a gene: 0. The CDR3 totals 15 residues. The DNA for the CDR3 is TGTGCCAGCAGCTTAGAGGGGGCTAGCAATCAGCCCCAGCATTTT. This codes for CASSLEGASNQPQHF.

The CDR3 sequence is CASRTGTGNTEAFF. The CDR3 DNA follows: TGTGCCAGCAGAACCGGGACAGGGAACACTGAAGCTTTCTTT. The V call is TRBV27, the J call TRBJ1-1; 8 bases fit TRBD1. The CDR3 has 14 amino acids. V shed 6 bases, J shed 1 base, and the junction held 4 bases outside the gene matches. The V gene's germline CDR1 is MNHEY and CDR2 SMNVEV (reference sequence).